The 20 T cell receptor beta chains below come from one sample, sequenced in a study of Ad26.COV2.S vaccination and SARS-CoV-2 variants (TCRdb year 2021). The library was obtained by the immunoSEQ multiplex PCR assay. The immuneACCESS repertoire file appears here via TCRdb, limited to in-frame rearrangements. These files lack a portion of the clones; in checked studies, under half of the deficit traces to unresolved V genes, and the cause of the others is not known. Here the sample has 350,000 to 450,000 clones; 92% occur a single time. Together, the top ten hold around 1.7% of the sample. Taken with the paper, the label for treatment or condition translates to: approximately 18 received Ad26.COV2.S at low or high dose, single or two shots; roughly five received placebo; per-sample allocation not given. For vaccine and placebo recipients, the sequenced repertoires came from samples collected on day 63 after the first injection.

The sample consisted of peripheral blood, taken in a trial of Ad26.COV2.S vaccine versus placebo. The receptors here all came from a person between 18 and 65 years old who received the Ad26.COV2.S COVID-19 vaccine or a placebo.

The CDR3 region has the DNA TGTGCCAGCAGCTCGCCCCCGGACAGCCTTTACGAGCAGTACTTC. Translated, it gives CASSSPPDSLYEQYF. V gene TRBV7-6 combines with J gene TRBJ2-7; possible D gene TRBD1, 6 bases. The V end was cut by 4 bases, the J end by 4 bases, with 17 bases between. Germline V lookup: CDR1 SGHVS, CDR2 FNYEAQ. This CDR3 spans 15 amino acids.

The chain combines TRBV7-8 with TRBJ1-1; a weak D match, TRBD1 (5 bases). CDR3 length: 14 residues. CDR1 SGHVS and CDR2 FQNEAQ come from the germline V gene. The V end lost 3 bases, the J end lost 4 bases, and 12 bases lay between the germline ends. CDR3 sequence (DNA): TGTGCCAGCAGCTTGCGGGTGGGGCTCACTGAAGCTTTCTTT. Translated: CASSLRVGLTEAFF.

The chain uses TRBV27 and TRBJ1-1; 10 nucleotides align to TRBD1. The CDR3 runs to 15 residues. Losses at the gene ends were 5 bases for V and 3 bases for J; bases not matched to a gene: 6. Looked up from germline, CDR1 is MNHEY and CDR2 is SMNVEV (reference sequence). For the CDR3, the DNA is TGTGCCAGCAGTGCCTCGACAGGGGGCTACACTGAAGCTTTCTTT. Its translation is CASSASTGGYTEAFF.

The chain combines TRBV4-3 with TRBJ1-2; no firm D call. CDR1 LGHNA and CDR2 YSLEER come from the germline V gene. The germline V and J ends were trimmed by 0 bases and 1 base, with 9 bases remaining between them. The CDR3 extends over 15 amino acids. The CDR3 DNA reads TGCGCCAGCAGCCAAGATCGTGGCAGTAACTATGGCTACACCTTC. This translates into CASSQDRGSNYGYTF.

V usage is TRBV3-1 (or the pseudogene TRBV3-2) and J usage is TRBJ2-1, with D unclear. Germline values: CDR1 LGHDT, CDR2 YNNKEL (reference sequence). The CDR3 runs 15 residues. Trimming took off 0 bases at V and 9 bases at J, with 15 bases between the two ends. CDR3 amino acids: CASSQDPRVLSEQFF. The CDR3 nucleotides are TGTGCCAGCAGCCAAGATCCAAGGGTTCTAAGTGAGCAGTTCTTC.

The J gene is TRBJ2-7, the V gene TRBV2; TRBD1 matches at 10 bases. The V gene's germline CDR1 is SNHLY and CDR2 FYNNEI. The trim removed 7 bases at V and 6 bases at J, leaving 9 bases unmatched. This CDR3 has 14 residues. CDR3 amino acids: CASTWDRGYGEQYF. Here the CDR3 DNA reads TGTGCCAGCACCTGGGACAGGGGCTATGGCGAGCAGTACTTC.

Only one count was recorded for this clone. The chain combines TRBV6-5 with TRBJ2-5; 10 nucleotides agree with TRBD2. Germline V gene lookup returns CDR1 MNHEY and CDR2 SVGAGI. The CDR3 covers 16 residues. V dropped 3 bases and J dropped 1; count of bases not matched to a gene: 5. The CDR3 nucleotides are TGTGCCAGCAGTTATAGCGGGGGGCCTACCCAAGAGACCCAGTACTTC. Its protein product is CASSYSGGPTQETQYF.

The V gene is TRBV5-1, the J gene TRBJ2-2, with 11 bases matching TRBD2. CDR1 and CDR2 (germline): SGHRS, YFSETQ. V gave up 5 bases and J gave up 5 bases; unmatched junction bases: 23. The CDR3 loop spans 21 amino acids. Written as DNA, the CDR3 is TGCGCCAGCAGAAGCCAGTCAAAACCGGGACTAGCGGACGTACGGACCGGGGAGCTGTTTTTT. Translated, it gives CASRSQSKPGLADVRTGELFF.

As regards this clone: At one end, the junction sequence differs from germline, possibly due to a read error. The chain has TRBV25-1 and TRBJ1-4; TRBD1 might be the D (5 bases). Germline lookup yields CDR1 MGHDK and CDR2 SYGVNS. This CDR3 comprises 16 residues. This CDR3 is CASSEFSTGTNGKLFF. CDR3 coding DNA: TGTGCCAGCAGTGAATTCAGCACCGGGACGAATGGAAAACTGTTTTTT.

The rearrangement joins TRBV4-1 to TRBJ1-6; no clear D gene. The CDR3 covers 15 residues. The V end lost 0 bases, the J end lost 6 bases, and 9 bases lay between the germline ends. Germline V gene data show CDR1 as MGHRA and CDR2 as YSYEKL. The CDR3 reads CASSQDRWVNSPLHF. CDR3 DNA sequence: TGCGCCAGCAGCCAAGATCGCTGGGTTAATTCACCCCTCCACTTT.

The rearrangement links TRBV6-2 or TRBV6-3 to TRBJ1-3, with D unresolved. Germline V gene data show CDR1 as MNHEY and CDR2 as SVGEGT. The V end was cut by 2 bases, the J end by 0 bases, with 5 bases between. This CDR3 is 14 amino acids long. The CDR3 loop reads CASSYRFSGNTIYF. CDR3 in DNA: TGTGCCAGCAGTTACCGATTCTCTGGAAACACCATATATTTT.

This chain joins TRBV19 and TRBJ1-2; a possible D gene is TRBD1 (5 bases). In germline, CDR1 is LNHDA, CDR2 SQIVND (reference sequence). The CDR3 spans 13 residues. V was shortened by 5 bases and J by 8 bases, with 15 bases between the two germline ends. The CDR3 nucleotides are TGTGCCAGTAGTGTCCAGGGATTGGGAGGCTACACCTTC. This sequence encodes CASSVQGLGGYTF.

V and J are TRBV19 and TRBJ2-4, with D possibly being TRBD1 or TRBD2 (5 bases each). Trimming removed 3 bases from V and 1 base from J, with 10 bases in between. The CDR3 loop spans 15 amino acids. Per the germline V gene, CDR1 is LNHDA and CDR2 is SQIVND (reference sequence). CDR3 nucleotide sequence: TGTGCCAGTAGTATCTACTGGGGGGCCAAAAACATTCAGTACTTC. It translates to CASSIYWGAKNIQYF. Full variable domain (remainder filled in from reference TRBV19 and TRBJ2-4): DGGITQSPKYLFRKEGQNVTLSCEQNLNHDAMYWYRQDPGQGLRLIYYSQIVNDFQKGDIAEGYSVSREKKESFPLTVTSAQKNPTAFYLCASSIYWGAKNIQYFGAGTRLSVL.

This chain connects TRBV19 to TRBJ1-5; D remains ambiguous. There are 17 residues in the CDR3. Germline values: CDR1 LNHDA, CDR2 SQIVND (reference sequence). V was clipped by 1 base and J by 0 bases, with 13 bases between them. The CDR3 sequence is CASSIGRGSHSNQPQHF. The CDR3 region has the DNA TGTGCCAGTAGTATAGGTCGCGGCAGCCATAGCAATCAGCCCCAGCATTTT.

The chain is built from TRBV5-4 and TRBJ2-3; 7 bases fit TRBD1. This CDR3 comprises 14 residues. In germline, CDR1 is SGHNT, CDR2 YYREEE (reference sequence). Trimming at V came to 4 bases and at J to 2 bases, leaving 4 bases not matched to a gene. CDR3 region: CASSRGQYTDTQYF. The CDR3 bases are TGTGCCAGCAGCCGGGGACAGTACACAGATACGCAGTATTTT.

This chain uses TRBV29-1 with TRBJ2-3; D gene uncertain. Germline V gene sequence: CDR1 SQVTM, CDR2 ANQGSEA. V was shortened by 6 bases and J by 0 bases, with 16 bases between the two germline ends. CDR3 length equals 15 residues. The CDR3 loop reads CSVVHAAASTDTQYF. The DNA of the CDR3 is TGCAGCGTCGTCCACGCGGCAGCTAGCACAGATACGCAGTATTTT.

This chain joins TRBV10-3 and TRBJ2-3; D unresolved. The CDR3 is 12 residues long. The V and J ends lost 0 bases and 5 bases respectively, with 3 bases between them. CDR1 is ENHRY, CDR2 SYGVKD, per germline. DNA of the CDR3: TGTGCCATCAGTGAGTCGGGAGATACGCAGTATTTT. Protein product: CAISESGDTQYF.

This chain connects TRBV19 to TRBJ1-5; D gene ambiguous. Trimming shortened V by 8 bases and J by 2 bases, and 16 bases separated the two germline ends. Per the germline V gene, CDR1 is LNHDA and CDR2 is SQIVND (reference sequence). The CDR3 consists of 15 residues. CDR3 nucleotides: TGTGCCAGTGCTCGGGTTCCTGTCGGCAATCAGCCCCAGCATTTT. The encoded protein is CASARVPVGNQPQHF.

The rearrangement links TRBV30 to TRBJ1-6; no definite D call. In germline, CDR1 is GTSNPN, CDR2 SVGIG (reference sequence). The CDR3 length is 14 residues. V gave up 0 bases and J gave up 10 bases, with 13 bases separating them. Here the CDR3 DNA reads TGTGCCTGGAGTGTAGACATTGCATCCTCACCCCTCCACTTT. Translated: CAWSVDIASSPLHF.

The rearrangement links TRBV6-6 to TRBJ2-7, with D tentatively TRBD2 (5 bases). Germline CDR1 is MNHNY and CDR2 is SVGAGI (reference sequence). V was pared by 2 bases and J by 6 bases, with 14 bases between. CDR3 length: 14 amino acids. The CDR3 loop reads CASSYDGGGSEQYF. CDR3 DNA sequence: TGTGCCAGCAGTTACGACGGAGGAGGAAGCGAGCAGTACTTC.